A single sample is the source of the 31 T cell receptor beta chains below, sequenced in a study of shared clonotypes between healthy human individuals. The table came from immunoSEQ multiplex PCR; TCRdb's copy has only in-frame clones and leaves some out. The profile shows about 770,000 clones, over 55% of them singletons. Sequencing was carried out using memory CD4+ T cells sorted from blood. Indicated subset: CD45RA-negative fraction. All receptors come from a woman between 25 and 40 years old in good health.

This clone has more than one count but fewer than ten. The chain links TRBV7-9 to TRBJ1-1; perhaps TRBD1 as D (5 bases). Trimming took 7 bases from V and 4 from J, leaving 19 bases between them. This CDR3 has 15 amino acids. Germline V gives CDR1 SEHNR, CDR2 FQNEAQ (reference sequence). The CDR3 nucleotides are TGTGCCAGCAACAACGGGGGTACAATGGGCACTGAAGCTTTCTTT. Its protein product is CASNNGGTMGTEAFF.

J is TRBJ1-2 and V is TRBV28, with D tentatively TRBD1 (6 bases). The CDR3 runs to 15 residues. V was cut by 11 bases and J by 1 base, with 20 bases left in between. CDR1 MDHEN and CDR2 SYDVKM come from the germline V gene. The CDR3 loop reads CAPYFRGHSNYGYTF. For the CDR3, the DNA is TGTGCCCCTTACTTTAGGGGACATAGTAACTATGGCTACACCTTC.

This clone has only one observation. The chain has TRBV7-8 and TRBJ1-1, with D hard to call. The germline V gene has CDR1 SGHVS and CDR2 FQNEAQ. V lost 5 bases and J 1 base, leaving 11 bases between the germline ends. There are 14 residues in the CDR3. The CDR3 region is CASSRSSANTEAFF. The CDR3 bases are TGTGCCAGCAGCCGCTCATCGGCGAACACTGAAGCTTTCTTT.

The chain couples TRBV7-3 to TRBJ1-2; D unclear. Germline CDR1 and CDR2: SGHTA and FQGTGA. The CDR3 runs to 13 residues. The V end was cut by 5 bases, the J end by 3 bases, with 10 bases between. In DNA form, the CDR3 reads TGTGCCAGCAGCCCACAGCGGGACTATGGCTACACCTTC. Its translation: CASSPQRDYGYTF.

CDR3 bases: TGTGCCACCGGGACAGGGAAAGGTTATGGCTACACCTTC. Its translation: CATGTGKGYGYTF. The rearrangement links TRBV27 to TRBJ1-2, with 9 nucleotides matching TRBD1. Losses at the gene ends were 10 bases for V and 5 bases for J; bases not matched to a gene: 8. The CDR3 length is 13 residues. CDR1 MNHEY and CDR2 SMNVEV come from the germline V gene (reference sequence).

In its sample, this clone was seen a few times. The rearrangement links TRBV7-6 to TRBJ2-3; TRBD2 matches 11 bases. Germline V CDR1 and CDR2: SGHVS, FNYEAQ. Trimming removed 5 bases from V and 3 bases from J; junction bases left unmatched: 7. The CDR3 runs to 16 residues. The CDR3 loop reads CASSKLAGEGTDTQYF. CDR3 bases: TGTGCCAGCAGCAAACTAGCGGGAGAGGGAACAGATACGCAGTATTTT. Together with reference TRBV7-6 and TRBJ2-3, the CDR3 gives the full variable domain: GAGVSQSPRYKVTKRGQDVALRCDPISGHVSLYWYRQALGQGPEFLTYFNYEAQQDKSGLPNDRFSAERPEGSISTLTIQRTEQRDSAMYRCASSKLAGEGTDTQYFGPGTRLTVL.

The chain joins TRBV4-2 to TRBJ2-1; 11 bases map to TRBD2. The germline CDR1 and CDR2 sequences are LGHNA and YNFKEQ. Unmatched junction bases numbered 17, after V lost 6 bases and J lost 7 bases. The CDR3 has 18 amino acids. The CDR3 DNA follows: TGTGCCAGCAGTCTCCGCTTGGGACTAGCGGCCCGCGGGAATGAGCAGTTCTTC. It is translated as CASSLRLGLAARGNEQFF.

The J gene is TRBJ2-3, the V gene TRBV19; D may be TRBD2 (6 bases). V was shortened by 5 bases and J by 7 bases, with 22 bases between the two germline ends. From germline, CDR1 is LNHDA and CDR2 SQIVND (reference sequence). CDR3 length: 16 amino acids. Here the CDR3 reads CASSPTRGTQVNTQYF. The CDR3 DNA reads TGTGCCAGTAGTCCCACGCGGGGCACCCAGGTGAATACGCAGTATTTT.

This clone appeared many times. V and J are TRBV27 and TRBJ2-3; 12 nucleotides line up with TRBD2. CDR1 MNHEY and CDR2 SMNVEV come from the germline V gene (reference sequence). The CDR3 runs 17 residues. With V trimmed by 5 bases and J by 0 bases, 6 bases remained unmatched. As DNA, the CDR3 is TGTGCCAGCAGTCCCAGGACTAGCGGGACTAGCACAGATACGCAGTATTTT. Protein: CASSPRTSGTSTDTQYF.

The chain carries TRBV20-1 and TRBJ2-7; D is ambiguous. V lost 6 bases and J 5 bases, leaving 11 bases between the germline ends. The germline gives CDR1 DFQATT, CDR2 SNEGSKA (reference sequence). The CDR3 totals 11 residues. In DNA form, the CDR3 reads TGCAGTGCAAGAAACCAACACGAGCAGTACTTC. Its translation: CSARNQHEQYF.

This chain's CDR3 is CASSQERGQGFEAFF. For the CDR3, the DNA is TGTGCCAGCAGCCAAGAGAGGGGACAGGGGTTCGAAGCTTTCTTT. The rearrangement links TRBV14 to TRBJ1-1; 10 bases are shared with TRBD1. Trimming took 0 bases from V and 8 from J; bases not matched to a gene: 6. Per the germline V gene, CDR1 is SGHDN and CDR2 is FVKESK. This CDR3 has 15 residues.

This clone has only a few counts. V usage is TRBV5-1 and J usage is TRBJ2-4; 13 bases match TRBD2. J was trimmed by 6 bases and V by 4 bases; bases with no gene match: 10. The length of the CDR3 is 17 residues. CDR1 and CDR2 (germline): SGHRS, YFSETQ. This chain's CDR3 is CASSQGLAGAGGNIQYF. CDR3 DNA: TGCGCCAGCAGCCAAGGACTAGCGGGAGCAGGCGGAAACATTCAGTACTTC.

The gene calls are TRBV4-2 and TRBJ1-1; unclear D gene. Trimming left V 1 base short and J 3 bases short, with 9 bases between. Germline V gives CDR1 LGHNA, CDR2 YNFKEQ. CDR3 length: 14 amino acids. The CDR3 region has the DNA TGTGCCAGCAGCCAAGGAGATCCCCACACTGAAGCTTTCTTT. As protein: CASSQGDPHTEAFF.

The chain recombines TRBV28 with TRBJ2-1, with 10 bases matching TRBD2. The CDR3 is made up of 15 amino acids. Germline CDR1 MDHEN, CDR2 SYDVKM. J lost 3 bases, V lost 5 bases, and 4 bases had no gene match. CDR3 region: CASSAIAGGYNEQFF. CDR3 DNA sequence: TGTGCCAGCAGTGCAATAGCGGGGGGCTACAATGAGCAGTTCTTC.

This chain uses TRBV18 with TRBJ2-5, with 9 bases identical to TRBD1. Trimming removed 7 bases from V and 5 bases from J; junction bases left unmatched: 8. The CDR3 is made up of 14 amino acids. The V gene's germline CDR1 is KGHSH and CDR2 LQKENI. The DNA of the CDR3 is TGTGCCAGCTTCTCCGGGACAGGGAGTGAGACCCAGTACTTC. Protein sequence: CASFSGTGSETQYF.

This chain uses TRBV6-6 with TRBJ1-1; D remains ambiguous. From germline, CDR1 is MNHNY and CDR2 SVGAGI (reference sequence). The V end lost 4 bases, the J end lost 1 base, and 10 bases lay between the germline ends. The CDR3 has 14 residues. The CDR3 DNA sequence: TGTGCCAGCAGTTCGATCGGTGCGAACACTGAAGCTTTCTTT. Its protein product is CASSSIGANTEAFF.

Details on this clone: Other DNA sequences in the same sample also yield this CDR3. The chain couples TRBV5-1 to TRBJ2-2; TRBD1 is a possible D gene (5 bases). Germline assignment: CDR1 SGHRS and CDR2 YFSETQ. This CDR3 has 15 residues. Trimming cost V 0 bases and J 3 bases, with 9 bases left between them. CDR3 nucleotide sequence: TGCGCCAGCAGCTTGGGTGACAGAGACACCGGGGAGCTGTTTTTT. Protein sequence: CASSLGDRDTGELFF.

V usage is TRBV7-2 and J usage is TRBJ2-6; D remains ambiguous. The CDR3 is 16 residues long. Germline V CDR1 and CDR2: SGHTA, FQGNSA. Trimming stripped 1 base from V and 0 bases from J, with 7 bases between. The CDR3 spells CASSLGTNSGANVLTF. CDR3 DNA sequence: TGTGCCAGCAGCTTAGGGACCAACTCTGGGGCCAACGTCCTGACTTTC.

A single count supports this clone. The chain is built from TRBV19 and TRBJ2-2; D uncertain. Between the trimmed V and J ends, which lost 4 bases and 3 bases, there was a span of 9 bases. Per the germline V gene, CDR1 is LNHDA and CDR2 is SQIVND (reference sequence). The CDR3 totals 14 residues. The CDR3 protein is CASSTDVYTGELFF. CDR3 in DNA: TGTGCCAGTAGTACGGACGTCTACACCGGGGAGCTGTTTTTT.

V usage is TRBV25-1 and J usage is TRBJ1-1; 8 bases match TRBD1. Germline V gene lookup returns CDR1 MGHDK and CDR2 SYGVNS. The CDR3 runs to 16 residues. Trimming at V came to 1 base and at J to 11 bases, leaving 15 bases not matched to a gene. The CDR3 region is CASSEWDRTEGYTAFF. The CDR3 nucleotides read TGTGCCAGCAGTGAATGGGACAGGACAGAAGGCTATACCGCTTTCTTT.

The chain is built from TRBV19 and TRBJ2-7, with 9 positions matching TRBD2. The V segment lost 5 bases and the J segment 3 bases; nucleotides outside the gene matches: 5. Germline V gene data show CDR1 as LNHDA and CDR2 as SQIVND (reference sequence). The CDR3 is 14 residues long. For the CDR3, the DNA is TGTGCCAGTAGTTCTAGCGGGACGCGCTACGAGCAGTACTTC. This codes for CASSSSGTRYEQYF. Using reference TRBV19 and TRBJ2-7 for the parts outside the CDR3, the full variable domain is DGGITQSPKYLFRKEGQNVTLSCEQNLNHDAMYWYRQDPGQGLRLIYYSQIVNDFQKGDIAEGYSVSREKKESFPLTVTSAQKNPTAFYLCASSSSGTRYEQYFGPGTRLTVT.

V gene TRBV2 combines with J gene TRBJ1-2, with 7 bases that match TRBD1. This CDR3 comprises 16 residues. Germline CDR1 reads SNHLY; CDR2 reads FYNNEI. V was clipped by 3 bases and J by 4 bases; unmatched bases: 11. CDR3 sequence reads: CASSDRGRVLVYGYTF. The DNA of the CDR3 is TGTGCCAGCAGTGACAGGGGGAGGGTCTTAGTCTATGGCTACACCTTC.

The rearrangement joins TRBV6-5 to TRBJ1-2; maybe TRBD1 (6 bases). Looked up from germline, CDR1 is MNHEY and CDR2 is SVGAGI. This CDR3 is built from 15 residues. Trimming stripped 2 bases from V and 8 bases from J, with 18 bases between. The DNA for the CDR3 is TGTGCCAGCAGTTACGGTCACCAGGGGCAGAGGGGCTACACCTTC. Residues: CASSYGHQGQRGYTF.

The rearrangement joins TRBV7-9 to TRBJ1-1; D possibly corresponds to TRBD1 (5 bases). The CDR3 extends over 16 amino acids. V lost 1 base and J lost 0, with 12 bases in between. The germline V gene has CDR1 SEHNR and CDR2 FQNEAQ (reference sequence). Here the CDR3 reads CASSLGGSAMNTEAFF. The CDR3 nucleotides are TGTGCCAGCAGCTTAGGGGGGTCCGCAATGAACACTGAAGCTTTCTTT.

This clone has only one observation. The chain joins TRBV9 to TRBJ1-1; D not certain. This CDR3 has 14 residues. V was pared by 2 bases and J by 2 bases, with 10 bases between. The germline CDR1 and CDR2 sequences are SGDLS and YYNGEE. The CDR3 region has the DNA TGTGCCAGCAGCGTCAGAGGAACCAACACTGAAGCTTTCTTT. This encodes CASSVRGTNTEAFF.

The chain has TRBV5-1 and TRBJ1-4; 7 bases are a match to TRBD1. The germline V gene has CDR1 SGHRS and CDR2 YFSETQ. There are 15 residues in the CDR3. With V trimmed by 4 bases and J by 7 bases, 10 bases remained unmatched. The CDR3 loop reads CASSLATGTVEKLFF. CDR3 bases: TGCGCCAGCAGCCTAGCCACCGGGACAGTTGAAAAACTGTTTTTT.

This clone was observed a handful of times. The CDR3 DNA reads as TGTGCCAGCAGCGGCAAGCCTTGGACTCTCGAGCAGTACTTC. Amino acid sequence: CASSGKPWTLEQYF. J is TRBJ2-7 and V is TRBV5-4, with a weak D call TRBD2 (5 bases). V lost 4 bases and J 6 bases, leaving 17 bases between the germline ends. This CDR3 comprises 14 residues. Per the germline V gene, CDR1 is SGHNT and CDR2 is YYREEE (reference sequence).

The chain joins TRBV7-2 to TRBJ1-1; D perhaps matches TRBD1 (6 bases). Germline V lookup: CDR1 SGHTA, CDR2 FQGNSA. The CDR3 loop spans 15 amino acids. V was pared by 4 bases and J by 5 bases, with 17 bases between. The CDR3 here is CASSSTKGGRTEAFF. DNA for the CDR3: TGTGCCAGCAGCTCAACCAAGGGGGGGAGAACTGAAGCTTTCTTT.

J is TRBJ1-2 and V is TRBV19; 7 bases line up with TRBD1. Trimming cost V 6 bases and J 4 bases; bases outside gene matches: 8. The CDR3 extends over 14 amino acids. Germline assignment: CDR1 LNHDA and CDR2 SQIVND (reference sequence). In DNA form, the CDR3 reads TGTGCCAGTAGCCCCGACAGGGCCATCTATGGCTACACCTTC. It codes for CASSPDRAIYGYTF.

V usage is TRBV28 and J usage is TRBJ2-7; no firm D call. The CDR3 spans 12 residues. Trimming stripped 5 bases from V and 7 bases from J, with 12 bases between. Germline lookup yields CDR1 MDHEN and CDR2 SYDVKM. CDR3 DNA sequence: TGTGCCAGCAGTCATCACCCCCGAGAGCAGTACTTC. It codes for CASSHHPREQYF.

The chain combines TRBV7-7 with TRBJ2-3; no clear D. Germline V lookup: CDR1 SSHAT, CDR2 FNYEAQ (reference sequence). Deletions cut 2 bases from V and 3 bases from J, with 6 bases between. The CDR3 extends over 13 amino acids. CDR3 nucleotide sequence: TGTGCCAGCAGCTTATTTAGGACAGATACGCAGTATTTT. Amino acids: CASSLFRTDTQYF.